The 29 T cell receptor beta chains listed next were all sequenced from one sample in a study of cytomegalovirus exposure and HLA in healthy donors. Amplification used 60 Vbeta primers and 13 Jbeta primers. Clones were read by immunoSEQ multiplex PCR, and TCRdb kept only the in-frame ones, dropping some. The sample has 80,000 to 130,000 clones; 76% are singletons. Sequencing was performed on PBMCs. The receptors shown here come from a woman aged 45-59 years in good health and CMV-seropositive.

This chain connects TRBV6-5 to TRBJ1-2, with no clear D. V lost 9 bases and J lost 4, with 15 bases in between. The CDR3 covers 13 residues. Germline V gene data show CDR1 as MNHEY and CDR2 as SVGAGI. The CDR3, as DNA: TGTGCCAGTCATTCTGGGAGGGTCTATGGCTACACCTTC. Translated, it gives CASHSGRVYGYTF.

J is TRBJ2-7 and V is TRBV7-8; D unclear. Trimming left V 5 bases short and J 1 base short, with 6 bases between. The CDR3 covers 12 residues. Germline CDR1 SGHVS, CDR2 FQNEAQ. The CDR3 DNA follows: TGTGCCAGCAGCCTTCAGTCCTACGAGCAGTACTTC. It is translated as CASSLQSYEQYF.

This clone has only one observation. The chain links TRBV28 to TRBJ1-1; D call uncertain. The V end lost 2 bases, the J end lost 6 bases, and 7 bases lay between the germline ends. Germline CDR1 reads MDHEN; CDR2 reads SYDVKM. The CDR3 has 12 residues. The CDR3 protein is CASSLRVSEAFF. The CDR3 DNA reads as TGTGCCAGCAGTTTACGGGTCTCTGAAGCTTTCTTT.

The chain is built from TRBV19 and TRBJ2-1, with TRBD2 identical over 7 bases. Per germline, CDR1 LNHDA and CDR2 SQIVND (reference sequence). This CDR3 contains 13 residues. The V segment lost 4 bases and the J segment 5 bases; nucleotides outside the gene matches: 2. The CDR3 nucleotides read TGTGCCAGTAGTAGGCGGGGGAACAATGAGCAGTTCTTC. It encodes CASSRRGNNEQFF.

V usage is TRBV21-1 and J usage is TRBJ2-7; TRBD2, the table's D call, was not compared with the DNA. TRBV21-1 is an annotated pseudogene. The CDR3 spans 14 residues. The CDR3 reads CASSTLKSSYEQYF. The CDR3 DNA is TGTGCCAGCAGCACGTTAAAGAGCTCCTACGAGCAGTACTTC.

As DNA, the CDR3 is TGTGCCAGCTCGTTGATAGCGGACAGGGGGCTCGACGAGCAGTACTTC. This encodes CASSLIADRGLDEQYF. This chain joins TRBV27 and TRBJ2-7; 11 nucleotides agree with TRBD1. The CDR3 sequence is 16 residues long. Germline CDR1 MNHEY, CDR2 SMNVEV (reference sequence). V was pared by 8 bases and J by 5 bases, with 14 bases of the junction left unmatched.

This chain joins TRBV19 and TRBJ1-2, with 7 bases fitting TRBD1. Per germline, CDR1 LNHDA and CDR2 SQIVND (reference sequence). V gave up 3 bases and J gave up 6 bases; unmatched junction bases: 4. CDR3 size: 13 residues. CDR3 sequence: CASSIGQGDGYTF. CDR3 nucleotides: TGTGCCAGTAGTATTGGGCAGGGGGATGGCTACACCTTC.

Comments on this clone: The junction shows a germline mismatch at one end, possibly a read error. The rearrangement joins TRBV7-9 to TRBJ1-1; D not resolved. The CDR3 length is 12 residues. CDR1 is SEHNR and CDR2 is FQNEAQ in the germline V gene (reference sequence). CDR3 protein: CSSSLSSTEAFF. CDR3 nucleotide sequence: TGTTCCAGCAGCCTATCAAGCACTGAAGCTTTCTTT.

The CDR3 loop is CASSMAWGGARTDTQYF. For the CDR3, the DNA is TGTGCCAGTAGTATGGCTTGGGGGGGGGCCCGCACAGATACGCAGTATTTT. The chain recombines TRBV19 with TRBJ2-3; TRBD2 is a possible D gene (7 bases). Germline V gene lookup returns CDR1 LNHDA and CDR2 SQIVND (reference sequence). V was clipped by 3 bases and J by 1 base, with 17 bases between them. This CDR3 has 17 residues.

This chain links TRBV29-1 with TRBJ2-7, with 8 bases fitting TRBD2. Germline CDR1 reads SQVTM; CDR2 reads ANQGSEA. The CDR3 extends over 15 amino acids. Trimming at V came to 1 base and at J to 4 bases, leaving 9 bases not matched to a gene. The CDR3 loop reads CSVEVTGLAVYEQYF. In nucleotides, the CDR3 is TGCAGCGTTGAAGTTACCGGACTAGCAGTTTACGAGCAGTACTTC.

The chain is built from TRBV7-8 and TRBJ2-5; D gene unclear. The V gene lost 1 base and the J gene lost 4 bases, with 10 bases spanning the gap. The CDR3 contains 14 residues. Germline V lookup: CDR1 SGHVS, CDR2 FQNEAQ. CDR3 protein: CASSLGGGRETQYF. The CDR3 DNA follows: TGTGCCAGCAGCTTAGGAGGCGGTAGAGAGACCCAGTACTTC.

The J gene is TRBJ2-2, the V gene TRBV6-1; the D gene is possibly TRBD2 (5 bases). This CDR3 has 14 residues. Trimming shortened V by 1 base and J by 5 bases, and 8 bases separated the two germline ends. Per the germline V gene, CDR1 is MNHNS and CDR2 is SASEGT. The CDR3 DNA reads TGTGCCAGCAGTGAAGTTGGAGGAACCGGGGAGCTGTTTTTT. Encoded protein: CASSEVGGTGELFF.

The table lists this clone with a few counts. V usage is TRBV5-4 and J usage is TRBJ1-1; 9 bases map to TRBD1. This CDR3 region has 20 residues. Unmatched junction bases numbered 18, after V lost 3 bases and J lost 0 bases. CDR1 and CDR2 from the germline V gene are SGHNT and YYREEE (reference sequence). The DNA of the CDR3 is TGTGCCAGCAGCTCTCTTGGGAGGGGGACAGGGATAAACTTGAACACTGAAGCTTTCTTT. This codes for CASSSLGRGTGINLNTEAFF.

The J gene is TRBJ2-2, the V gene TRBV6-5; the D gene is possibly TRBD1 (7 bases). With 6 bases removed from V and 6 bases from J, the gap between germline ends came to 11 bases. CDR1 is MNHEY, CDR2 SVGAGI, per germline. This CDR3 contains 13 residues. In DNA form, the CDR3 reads TGTGCCAGCAGCCCCAGGGGGGCCGGGGAGCTGTTTTTT. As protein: CASSPRGAGELFF.

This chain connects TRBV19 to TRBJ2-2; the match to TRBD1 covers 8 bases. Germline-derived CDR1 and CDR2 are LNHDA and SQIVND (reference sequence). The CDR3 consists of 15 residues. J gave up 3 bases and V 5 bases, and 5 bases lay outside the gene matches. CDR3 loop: CASSLGQEYTGELFF. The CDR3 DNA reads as TGTGCCAGTAGTTTGGGACAGGAGTACACCGGGGAGCTGTTTTTT.

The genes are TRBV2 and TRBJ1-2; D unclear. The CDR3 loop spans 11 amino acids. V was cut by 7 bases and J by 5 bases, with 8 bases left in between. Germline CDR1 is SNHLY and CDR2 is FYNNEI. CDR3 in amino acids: CASTPQYGYTF. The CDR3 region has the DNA TGTGCCAGCACCCCACAGTATGGCTACACCTTC. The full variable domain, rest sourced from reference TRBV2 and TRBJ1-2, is EPEVTQTPSHQVTQMGQEVILRCVPISNHLYFYWYRQILGQKVEFLVSFYNNEISEKSEIFDDQFSVERPDGSNFTLKIRSTKLEDSAMYFCASTPQYGYTFGSGTRLTVV.

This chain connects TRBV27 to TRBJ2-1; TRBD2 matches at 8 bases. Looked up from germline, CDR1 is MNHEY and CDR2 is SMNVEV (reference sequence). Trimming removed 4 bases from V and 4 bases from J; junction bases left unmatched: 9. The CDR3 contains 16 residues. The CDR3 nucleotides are TGTGCCAGCAGTTCCCCTTACCGGGAGGGGTACAATGAGCAGTTCTTC. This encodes CASSSPYREGYNEQFF.

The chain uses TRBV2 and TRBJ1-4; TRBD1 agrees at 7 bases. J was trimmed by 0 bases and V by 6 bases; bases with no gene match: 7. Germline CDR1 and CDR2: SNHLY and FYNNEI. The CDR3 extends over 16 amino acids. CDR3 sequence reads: CASRTGQPATNEKLFF. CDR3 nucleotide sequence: TGTGCCAGCAGAACGGGACAGCCTGCAACTAATGAAAAACTGTTTTTT.

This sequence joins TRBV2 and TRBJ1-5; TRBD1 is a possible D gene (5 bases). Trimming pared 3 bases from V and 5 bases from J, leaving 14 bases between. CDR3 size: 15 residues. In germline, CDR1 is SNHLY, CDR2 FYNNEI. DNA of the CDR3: TGTGCCAGCAGTGACATGACGACCAGGGATCAGCCCCAGCATTTT. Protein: CASSDMTTRDQPQHF.

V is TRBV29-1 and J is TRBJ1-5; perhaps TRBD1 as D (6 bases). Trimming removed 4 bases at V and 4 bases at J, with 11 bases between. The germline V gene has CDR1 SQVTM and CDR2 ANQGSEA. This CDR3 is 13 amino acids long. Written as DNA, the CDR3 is TGCAGCGTTGGTGGGGGCCCAAATCAGCCCCAGCATTTT. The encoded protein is CSVGGGPNQPQHF.

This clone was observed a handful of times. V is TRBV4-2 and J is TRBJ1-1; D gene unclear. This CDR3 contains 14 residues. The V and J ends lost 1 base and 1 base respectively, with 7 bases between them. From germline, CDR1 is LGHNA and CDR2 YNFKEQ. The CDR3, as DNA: TGTGCCAGCAGCCAAGCCCGGGGGAACACTGAAGCTTTCTTT. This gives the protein CASSQARGNTEAFF.

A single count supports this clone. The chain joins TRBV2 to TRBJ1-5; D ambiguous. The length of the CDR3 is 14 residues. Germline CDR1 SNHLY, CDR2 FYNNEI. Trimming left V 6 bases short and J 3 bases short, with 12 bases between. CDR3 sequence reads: CASSRESFNQPQHF. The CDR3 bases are TGTGCCAGCAGCCGGGAAAGTTTCAATCAGCCCCAGCATTTT.

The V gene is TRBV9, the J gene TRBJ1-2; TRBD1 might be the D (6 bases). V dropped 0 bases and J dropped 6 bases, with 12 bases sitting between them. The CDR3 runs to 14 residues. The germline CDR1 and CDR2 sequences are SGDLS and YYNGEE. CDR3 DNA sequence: TGTGCCAGCAGCGTAGGTGACAGGCCAAATGGCTACACCTTC. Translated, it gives CASSVGDRPNGYTF.

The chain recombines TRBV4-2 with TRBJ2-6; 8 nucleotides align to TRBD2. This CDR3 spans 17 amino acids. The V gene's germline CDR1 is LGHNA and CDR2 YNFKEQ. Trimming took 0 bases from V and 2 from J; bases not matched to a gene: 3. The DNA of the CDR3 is TGTGCCAGCAGCCAAGATCGGGGGGGGACTGGGGCCAACGTCCTGACTTTC. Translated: CASSQDRGGTGANVLTF.

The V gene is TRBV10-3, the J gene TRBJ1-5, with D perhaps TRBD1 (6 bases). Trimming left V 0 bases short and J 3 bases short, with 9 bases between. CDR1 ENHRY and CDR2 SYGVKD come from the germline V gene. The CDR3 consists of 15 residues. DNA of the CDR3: TGTGCCATCAGTGAGTCGACAGGATTCAATCAGCCCCAGCATTTT. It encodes CAISESTGFNQPQHF.

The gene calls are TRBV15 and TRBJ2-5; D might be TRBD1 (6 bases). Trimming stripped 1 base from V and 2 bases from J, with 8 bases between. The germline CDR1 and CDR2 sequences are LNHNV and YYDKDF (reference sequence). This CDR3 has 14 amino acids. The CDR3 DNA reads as TGTGCCACCAGCAGAGGGACAGCTCAAGAGACCCAGTACTTC. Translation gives CATSRGTAQETQYF.

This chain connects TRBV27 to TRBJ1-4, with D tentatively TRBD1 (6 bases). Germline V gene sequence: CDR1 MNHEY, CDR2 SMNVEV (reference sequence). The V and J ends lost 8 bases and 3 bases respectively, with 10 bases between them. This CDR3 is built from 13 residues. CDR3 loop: CASGKGANEKLFF. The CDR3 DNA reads TGTGCCAGCGGGAAGGGGGCTAATGAAAAACTGTTTTTT.

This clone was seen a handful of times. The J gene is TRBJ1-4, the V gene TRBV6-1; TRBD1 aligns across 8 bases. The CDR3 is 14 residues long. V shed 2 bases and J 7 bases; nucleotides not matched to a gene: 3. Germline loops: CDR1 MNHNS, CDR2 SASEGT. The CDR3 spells CASSETGGPEKLFF. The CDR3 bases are TGTGCCAGCAGTGAAACAGGGGGTCCTGAAAAACTGTTTTTT.

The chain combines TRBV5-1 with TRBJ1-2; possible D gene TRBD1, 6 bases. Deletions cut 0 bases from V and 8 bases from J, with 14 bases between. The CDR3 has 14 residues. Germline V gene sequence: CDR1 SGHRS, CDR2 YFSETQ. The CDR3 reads CASSLGDPGVGYTF. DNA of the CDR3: TGCGCCAGCAGCTTGGGGGACCCAGGGGTAGGCTACACCTTC.